This entry lists 6 T cell receptor beta chains sequenced from one sample in a study of blood T cell repertoires in COVID-19. Produced via immunoSEQ multiplex PCR; TCRdb's table is partial and in-frame only. The sample lists under 200,000 clones; roughly 82% were seen once. The material sequenced was PBMCs or T cells enriched from blood (not recorded which). These receptors came from a man between 35 and 55 years old with acute COVID-19.

The chain recombines TRBV24-1 with TRBJ2-2; 8 positions match TRBD1. The CDR3 contains 16 residues. Per germline, CDR1 KGHDR and CDR2 SFDVKD. With 7 bases clipped from V and 4 bases from J, the junction kept 10 bases outside the gene matches. The CDR3 nucleotides read TGTGCCACCAGAGAGACAGGGGCCGGCAGCACCGGGGAGCTGTTTTTT. Its translation: CATRETGAGSTGELFF.

This chain joins TRBV29-1 and TRBJ2-3, with D tentatively TRBD2 (5 bases). Trimming pared 6 bases from V and 6 bases from J, leaving 13 bases between. Germline CDR1 SQVTM, CDR2 ANQGSEA. The CDR3 length is 12 residues. This chain's CDR3 is CSVRRRTDTQYF. Written as DNA, the CDR3 is TGCAGCGTCAGGAGGAGGACTGATACGCAGTATTTT.

The V call is TRBV7-2, the J call TRBJ2-5; tentatively, D is TRBD2 (6 bases). Deletions cut 5 bases from V and 1 base from J, with 14 bases between. Germline V gives CDR1 SGHTA, CDR2 FQGNSA. This CDR3 comprises 15 residues. The CDR3 is CASSALSGGQETQYF. The DNA for the CDR3 is TGTGCCAGCAGCGCCCTTAGCGGTGGCCAAGAGACCCAGTACTTC.

V gene TRBV6-5 combines with J gene TRBJ1-2; tentative D call: TRBD1 (5 bases). The V end lost 4 bases, the J end lost 2 bases, and 17 bases lay between the germline ends. Germline V CDR1 and CDR2: MNHEY, SVGAGI. This CDR3 contains 16 residues. The CDR3 spells CASSWRVMGENYGYTF. In DNA, the CDR3 is TGTGCCAGCAGTTGGAGGGTGATGGGGGAAAACTATGGCTACACCTTC.

V is TRBV7-2 and J is TRBJ2-1; the D gene is possibly TRBD1 (5 bases). Trimming cost V 5 bases and J 4 bases, with 15 bases left between them. The CDR3 length is 15 residues. Per germline, CDR1 SGHTA and CDR2 FQGNSA. The CDR3 sequence is CASSPLQGPYNEQFF. CDR3 DNA sequence: TGTGCCAGCAGCCCCCTTCAGGGCCCTTACAATGAGCAGTTCTTC.

This clone was detected once. The V call is TRBV29-1, the J call TRBJ2-1; 9 bases are shared with TRBD1. J gave up 4 bases and V 7 bases, and 5 bases lay outside the gene matches. In germline, CDR1 is SQVTM, CDR2 ANQGSEA. The CDR3 length is 13 residues. The CDR3: CSAWDREYNEQFF. In DNA, the CDR3 is TGCAGCGCCTGGGACAGGGAGTACAATGAGCAGTTCTTC.